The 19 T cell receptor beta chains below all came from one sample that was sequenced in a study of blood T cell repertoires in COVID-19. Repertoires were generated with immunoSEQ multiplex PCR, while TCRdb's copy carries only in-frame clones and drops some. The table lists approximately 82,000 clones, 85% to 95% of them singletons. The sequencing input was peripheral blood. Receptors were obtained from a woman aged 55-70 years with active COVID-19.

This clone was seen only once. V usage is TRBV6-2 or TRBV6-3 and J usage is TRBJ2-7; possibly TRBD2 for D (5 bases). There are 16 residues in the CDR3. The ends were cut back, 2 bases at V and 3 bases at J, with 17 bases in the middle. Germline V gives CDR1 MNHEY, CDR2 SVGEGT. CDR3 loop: CASSYPRTPGVYEQYF. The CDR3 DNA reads TGTGCCAGCAGTTACCCCCGGACTCCTGGAGTCTACGAGCAGTACTTC.

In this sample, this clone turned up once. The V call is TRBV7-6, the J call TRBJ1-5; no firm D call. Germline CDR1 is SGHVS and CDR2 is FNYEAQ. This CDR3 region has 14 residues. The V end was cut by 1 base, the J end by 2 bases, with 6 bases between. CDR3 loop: CASSLEGGNQPQHF. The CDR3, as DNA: TGTGCCAGCAGCTTAGAGGGAGGCAATCAGCCCCAGCATTTT.

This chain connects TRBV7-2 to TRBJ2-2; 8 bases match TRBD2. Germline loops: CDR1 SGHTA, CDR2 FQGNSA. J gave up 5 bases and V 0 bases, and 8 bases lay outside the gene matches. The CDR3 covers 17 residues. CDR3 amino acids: CASSLAPAGVKTGELFF. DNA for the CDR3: TGTGCCAGCAGCTTAGCGCCAGCGGGGGTGAAGACCGGGGAGCTGTTTTTT.

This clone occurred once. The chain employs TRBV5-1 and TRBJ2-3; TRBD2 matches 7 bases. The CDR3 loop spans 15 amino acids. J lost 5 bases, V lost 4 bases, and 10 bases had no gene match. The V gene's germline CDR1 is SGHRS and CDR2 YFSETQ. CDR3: CASSLMGGEEDTQYF. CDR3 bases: TGCGCCAGCAGCCTCATGGGAGGGGAAGAAGATACGCAGTATTTT.

In nucleotides, the CDR3 is TGCGCCAGCAGCTACGGAGCGGGAGTGGAGATCGGGGAGCTGTTTTTT. Translated: CASSYGAGVEIGELFF. The chain recombines TRBV5-1 with TRBJ2-2, with TRBD2 identical over 8 bases. The germline CDR1 and CDR2 sequences are SGHRS and YFSETQ. Trimming took 3 bases from V and 7 from J; bases not matched to a gene: 11. The length of the CDR3 is 16 residues.

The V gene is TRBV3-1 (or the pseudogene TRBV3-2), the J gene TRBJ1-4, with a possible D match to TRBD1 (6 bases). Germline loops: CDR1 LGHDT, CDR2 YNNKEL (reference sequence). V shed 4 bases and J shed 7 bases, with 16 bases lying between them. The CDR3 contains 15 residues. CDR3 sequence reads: CASSPTGLPGEKLFF. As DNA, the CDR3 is TGTGCCAGCAGCCCCACAGGGCTCCCGGGTGAAAAACTGTTTTTT.

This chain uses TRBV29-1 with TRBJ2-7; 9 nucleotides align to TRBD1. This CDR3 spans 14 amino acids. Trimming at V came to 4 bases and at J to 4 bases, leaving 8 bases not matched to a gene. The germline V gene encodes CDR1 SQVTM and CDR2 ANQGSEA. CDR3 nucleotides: TGCAGCGTTGCCTACCCCGGACAGGGGTACGAGCAGTACTTC. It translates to CSVAYPGQGYEQYF.

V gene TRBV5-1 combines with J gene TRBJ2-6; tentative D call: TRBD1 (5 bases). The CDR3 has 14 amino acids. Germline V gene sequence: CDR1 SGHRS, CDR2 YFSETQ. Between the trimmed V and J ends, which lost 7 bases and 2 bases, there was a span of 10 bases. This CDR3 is CASGEGAGANVLTF. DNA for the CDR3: TGCGCCAGCGGTGAAGGGGCTGGGGCCAACGTCCTGACTTTC.

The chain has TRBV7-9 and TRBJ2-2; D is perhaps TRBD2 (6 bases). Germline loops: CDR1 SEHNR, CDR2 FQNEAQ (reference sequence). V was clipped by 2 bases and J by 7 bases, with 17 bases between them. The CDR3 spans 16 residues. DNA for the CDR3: TGTGCCAGCAGCTTATCGAGCGGGCCTCTGGGCGGGGAGCTGTTTTTT. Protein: CASSLSSGPLGGELFF.

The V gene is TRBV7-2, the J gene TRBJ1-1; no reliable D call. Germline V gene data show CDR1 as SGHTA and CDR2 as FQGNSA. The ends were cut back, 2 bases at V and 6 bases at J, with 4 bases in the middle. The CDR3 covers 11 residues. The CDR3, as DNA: TGTGCCAGCAGCTTATCGTCTGAAGCTTTCTTT. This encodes CASSLSSEAFF. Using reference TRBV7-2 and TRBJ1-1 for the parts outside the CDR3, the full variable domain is GAGVSQSPSNKVTEKGKDVELRCDPISGHTALYWYRQSLGQGLEFLIYFQGNSAPDKSGLPSDRFSAERTGGSVSTLTIQRTQQEDSAVYLCASSLSSEAFFGQGTRLTVV.

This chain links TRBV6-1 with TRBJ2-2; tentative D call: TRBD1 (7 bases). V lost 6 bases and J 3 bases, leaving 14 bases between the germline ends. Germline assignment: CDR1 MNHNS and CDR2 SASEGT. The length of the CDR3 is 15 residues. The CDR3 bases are TGTGCCAGCAGACTCCTCAGGGGGGACACCGGGGAGCTGTTTTTT. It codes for CASRLLRGDTGELFF.

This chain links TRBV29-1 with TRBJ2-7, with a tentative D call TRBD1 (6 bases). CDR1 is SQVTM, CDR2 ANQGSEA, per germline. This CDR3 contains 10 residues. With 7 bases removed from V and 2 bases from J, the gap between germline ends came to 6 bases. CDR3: CSDRAYEQYF. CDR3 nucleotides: TGCAGCGACAGGGCCTACGAGCAGTACTTC.

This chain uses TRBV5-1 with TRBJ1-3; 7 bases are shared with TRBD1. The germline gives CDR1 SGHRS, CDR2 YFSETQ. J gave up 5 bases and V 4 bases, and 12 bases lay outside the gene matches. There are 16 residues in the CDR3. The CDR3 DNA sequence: TGCGCCAGCAGCCCAGGACAGGATCTACTTCGAAACACCATATATTTT. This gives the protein CASSPGQDLLRNTIYF. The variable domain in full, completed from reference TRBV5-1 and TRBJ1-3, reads KAGVTQTPRYLIKTRGQQVTLSCSPISGHRSVSWYQQTPGQGLQFLFEYFSETQRNKGNFPGRFSGRQFSNSRSEMNVSTLELGDSALYLCASSPGQDLLRNTIYFGEGSWLTVV.

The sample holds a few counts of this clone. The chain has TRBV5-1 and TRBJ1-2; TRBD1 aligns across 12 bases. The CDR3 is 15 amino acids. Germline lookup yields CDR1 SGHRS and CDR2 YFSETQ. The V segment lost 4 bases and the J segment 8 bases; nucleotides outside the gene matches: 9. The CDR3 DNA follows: TGCGCCAGCAGCATATCCGGGACAGGGGGCTACGGCTACACCTTC. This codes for CASSISGTGGYGYTF.

The CDR3 protein is CASSQDGGLAFSSYNEQFF. For the CDR3, the DNA is TGTGCCAGCAGCCAAGATGGGGGACTAGCGTTTAGCTCCTACAATGAGCAGTTCTTC. The rearrangement links TRBV14 to TRBJ2-1; TRBD2 agrees at 10 bases. Looked up from germline, CDR1 is SGHDN and CDR2 is FVKESK. The CDR3 consists of 19 residues. V trimming: 0 bases; J trimming: 0 bases; junction bases outside the gene matches: 8.

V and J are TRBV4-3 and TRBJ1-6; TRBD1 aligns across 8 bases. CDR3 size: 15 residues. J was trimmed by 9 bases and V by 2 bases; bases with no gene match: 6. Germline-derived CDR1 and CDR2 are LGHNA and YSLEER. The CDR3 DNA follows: TGCGCCAGCAGCCAATTCTGGACAGGGACTTCACCCCTCCACTTT. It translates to CASSQFWTGTSPLHF.

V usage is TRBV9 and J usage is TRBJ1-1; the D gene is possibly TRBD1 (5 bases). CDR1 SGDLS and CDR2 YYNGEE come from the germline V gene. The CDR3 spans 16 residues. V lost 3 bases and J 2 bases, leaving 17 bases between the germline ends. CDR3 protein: CASSAPGVGRNTEAFF. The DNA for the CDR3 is TGTGCCAGCAGCGCGCCGGGGGTGGGTAGAAACACTGAAGCTTTCTTT.

The CDR3 nucleotides are TGTGCCAGCAGCCACCCAGGGAAAACTGAAGCTTTCTTT. Encoded protein: CASSHPGKTEAFF. The rearrangement uses TRBV7-9 and TRBJ1-1; maybe TRBD1 (5 bases). Germline-derived CDR1 and CDR2 are SEHNR and FQNEAQ (reference sequence). This CDR3 is 13 amino acids long. Trimming cost V 5 bases and J 5 bases, with 12 bases left between them.

This CDR3 reads CASSQRQGIDTQYF. The CDR3 region has the DNA TGCGCCAGCAGCCAAAGACAGGGGATAGATACGCAGTATTTT. The rearrangement links TRBV4-3 to TRBJ2-3; 8 positions match TRBD1. Trimming removed 2 bases from V and 5 bases from J; junction bases left unmatched: 3. Germline V gives CDR1 LGHNA, CDR2 YSLEER. CDR3 size: 14 residues.